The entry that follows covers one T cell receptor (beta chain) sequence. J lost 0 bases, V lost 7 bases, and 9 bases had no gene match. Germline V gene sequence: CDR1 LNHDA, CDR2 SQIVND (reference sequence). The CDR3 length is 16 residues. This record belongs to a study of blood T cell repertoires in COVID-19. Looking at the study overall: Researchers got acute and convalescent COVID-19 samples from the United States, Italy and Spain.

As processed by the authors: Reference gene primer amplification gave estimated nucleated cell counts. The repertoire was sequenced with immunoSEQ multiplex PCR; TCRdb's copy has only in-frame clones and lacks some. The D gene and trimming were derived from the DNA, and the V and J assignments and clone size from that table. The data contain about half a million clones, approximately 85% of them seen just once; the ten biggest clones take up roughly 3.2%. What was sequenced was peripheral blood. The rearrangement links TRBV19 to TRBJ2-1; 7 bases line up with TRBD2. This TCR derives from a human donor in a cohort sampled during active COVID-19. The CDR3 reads CASTLSGQSSYNEQFF. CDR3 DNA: TGTGCCAGTACTCTTAGCGGGCAGAGCTCCTACAATGAGCAGTTCTTC.